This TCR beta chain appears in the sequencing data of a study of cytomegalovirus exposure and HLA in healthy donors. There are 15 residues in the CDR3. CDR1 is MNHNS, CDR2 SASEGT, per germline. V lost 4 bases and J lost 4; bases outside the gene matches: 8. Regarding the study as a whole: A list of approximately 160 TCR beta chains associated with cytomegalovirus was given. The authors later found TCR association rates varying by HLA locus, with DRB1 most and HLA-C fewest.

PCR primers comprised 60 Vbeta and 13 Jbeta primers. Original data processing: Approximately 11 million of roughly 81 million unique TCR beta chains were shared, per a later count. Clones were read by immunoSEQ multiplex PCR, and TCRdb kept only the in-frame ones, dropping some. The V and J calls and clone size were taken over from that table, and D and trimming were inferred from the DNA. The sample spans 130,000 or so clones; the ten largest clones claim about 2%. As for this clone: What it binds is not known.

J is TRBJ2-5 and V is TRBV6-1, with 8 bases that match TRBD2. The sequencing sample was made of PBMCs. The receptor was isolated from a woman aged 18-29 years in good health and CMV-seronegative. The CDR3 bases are TGTGCCAGCAGTGCAACAGCGGGAGCTGGAGAGACCCAGTACTTC. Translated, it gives CASSATAGAGETQYF.